These 27 T cell receptor beta chains share one sample of origin, sequenced in a study of radiotherapy plus CTLA-4 blockade in lung cancer. Libraries were prepared by immunoSEQ multiplex PCR; TCRdb keeps only in-frame clonotypes and omits some of them. The sample records 95,000 to 150,000 clones, around 89% being singletons. The sequencing used peripheral blood, collected from a patient treated with radiotherapy plus ipilimumab. The receptors were sampled from a human donor with non-small cell lung cancer that progressed on radiotherapy plus ipilimumab.

The gene calls are TRBV15 and TRBJ2-5; unclear D gene. With 3 bases removed from V and 4 bases from J, the gap between germline ends came to 9 bases. CDR1 and CDR2 from the germline V gene are LNHNV and YYDKDF (reference sequence). This CDR3 spans 13 amino acids. CDR3 DNA: TGTGCCACCAGCAGGACCTCAAGAGAGACCCAGTACTTC. It yields the protein CATSRTSRETQYF.

CDR3 loop: CASSLASEQFF. DNA for the CDR3: TGTGCCAGCAGCTTAGCGAGTGAGCAGTTCTTC. J is TRBJ2-1 and V is TRBV7-9, with unresolved D. Germline V gene sequence: CDR1 SEHNR, CDR2 FQNEAQ (reference sequence). The ends were cut back, 0 bases at V and 9 bases at J, with 3 bases in the middle. This CDR3 contains 11 residues.

The chain is built from TRBV5-4 and TRBJ2-3; tentatively, D is TRBD1 or TRBD2 (5 bases each). Germline CDR1 reads SGHNT; CDR2 reads YYREEE (reference sequence). The CDR3 extends over 15 amino acids. V was clipped by 0 bases and J by 0 bases, with 8 bases between them. The chain's CDR3 is CASSLGGGSTDTQYF. CDR3 nucleotide sequence: TGTGCCAGCAGCTTGGGGGGCGGGAGCACAGATACGCAGTATTTT.

This clone was detected a few times. This sequence joins TRBV10-1 and TRBJ2-1; no definite D call. CDR1 and CDR2 (germline): WNHNN, SYGVQD (reference sequence). The CDR3 consists of 14 residues. Deletions cut 4 bases from V and 7 bases from J, with 14 bases between. The CDR3 nucleotides are TGCGCCAGCAGTGGCTCTCGGAGTGTGAATGAGCAGTTCTTC. Protein: CASSGSRSVNEQFF.

This chain uses TRBV6-1 with TRBJ2-2; D is undetermined. Germline V gives CDR1 MNHNS, CDR2 SASEGT. Trimming removed 2 bases at V and 7 bases at J, with 8 bases between. This CDR3 is built from 13 residues. The CDR3 DNA follows: TGTGCCAGCAGTGAAACGATGATCGGGGAGCTGTTTTTT. This encodes CASSETMIGELFF.

V and J are TRBV29-1 and TRBJ2-1, with D tentatively TRBD1 (5 bases). The CDR3 spans 10 residues. Trimming shortened V by 4 bases and J by 10 bases, and 8 bases separated the two germline ends. The germline CDR1 and CDR2 sequences are SQVTM and ANQGSEA. This chain's CDR3 is CSVVHREQFF. In DNA form, the CDR3 reads TGCAGCGTTGTCCACAGGGAGCAGTTCTTC.

This clone was observed a handful of times. The V gene is TRBV7-8, the J gene TRBJ1-3; tentative D call: TRBD1 (6 bases). Germline V gene sequence: CDR1 SGHVS, CDR2 FQNEAQ. The CDR3 length is 15 residues. V lost 5 bases and J 1 base, leaving 12 bases between the germline ends. This chain's CDR3 is CASSPNTGSGNTIYF. As DNA, the CDR3 is TGTGCCAGCAGCCCAAATACAGGGTCTGGAAACACCATATATTTT.

DNA for the CDR3: TGTGCCAGCAGTAGGACACTTAGCAATCAGCCCCAGCATTTT. Its protein product is CASSRTLSNQPQHF. The rearrangement uses TRBV6-1 and TRBJ1-5; weak D call: TRBD1 (5 bases). CDR1 is MNHNS, CDR2 SASEGT, per germline. This CDR3 spans 14 amino acids. With 5 bases removed from V and 0 bases from J, the gap between germline ends came to 8 bases.

The chain carries TRBV5-1 and TRBJ2-1; D is unclear. Germline assignment: CDR1 SGHRS and CDR2 YFSETQ. The CDR3 totals 14 residues. V was trimmed by 4 bases and J by 4 bases, leaving 12 bases between them. CDR3 amino acids: CASSPIEAYNEQFF. CDR3 sequence (DNA): TGCGCCAGCAGCCCTATCGAAGCTTACAATGAGCAGTTCTTC.

This clone appeared a few times. The chain recombines TRBV2 with TRBJ1-1, with 7 bases lining up with TRBD1. The CDR3 is 13 residues long. V lost 11 bases to trimming and J lost 11 bases; unmatched junction nucleotides: 17. Germline V gene sequence: CDR1 SNHLY, CDR2 FYNNEI. The CDR3 region has the DNA TGTGCCGGTCAGACAGGGCCTGGTCGGGAGGCTTTCTTT. Residues: CAGQTGPGREAFF.

This clone has just a few counts. The chain couples TRBV18 to TRBJ2-7; 8 bases map to TRBD1. J lost 5 bases, V lost 4 bases, and 13 bases had no gene match. The CDR3 covers 16 residues. In germline, CDR1 is KGHSH, CDR2 LQKENI. CDR3 region: CASSHSSKGQANEQYF. The DNA of the CDR3 is TGTGCCAGCTCACATAGCTCCAAGGGACAGGCGAACGAGCAGTACTTC.

The rearrangement joins TRBV18 to TRBJ2-7, with a weak D call TRBD1 (5 bases). The V gene lost 3 bases and the J gene lost 4 bases, with 13 bases spanning the gap. The CDR3 length is 14 residues. Per germline, CDR1 KGHSH and CDR2 LQKENI. The CDR3 DNA follows: TGTGCCAGCTCACCGTCGGTGGGGCGGTACGAGCAGTACTTC. Amino acids: CASSPSVGRYEQYF.

CDR3 region: CASSLRSVNEQYF. The CDR3 DNA follows: TGTGCCAGCAGCTTAAGGTCGGTTAACGAGCAGTACTTC. V usage is TRBV7-8 and J usage is TRBJ2-7; D not resolved. V was clipped by 2 bases and J by 5 bases, with 10 bases between them. The CDR3 extends over 13 amino acids. Germline V CDR1 and CDR2: SGHVS, FQNEAQ.

The chain employs TRBV7-3 and TRBJ1-4; D uncertain. The CDR3 covers 15 residues. With 0 bases removed from V and 4 bases from J, the gap between germline ends came to 9 bases. CDR1 is SGHTA and CDR2 is FQGTGA in the germline V gene. The CDR3 region is CASSLTRQLNEKLFF. In DNA, the CDR3 is TGTGCCAGCAGCTTAACGCGGCAGCTTAATGAAAAACTGTTTTTT.

The sample holds a few counts of this clone. A junction boundary mismatches the germline segment, possibly from a read error. The rearrangement uses TRBV23-1 and TRBJ2-7; D is uncertain. TRBV23-1 is placed among ORFs of uncertain function. The CDR3 runs to 9 residues. DNA of the CDR3: TGCGCCAGCAGTCCCTGGACCGTCTTC. The encoded protein is CASSPWTVF.

The gene calls are TRBV18 and TRBJ2-1, with 9 bases fitting TRBD2. Looked up from germline, CDR1 is KGHSH and CDR2 is LQKENI. The CDR3 is 15 residues long. The V segment lost 0 bases and the J segment 5 bases; nucleotides outside the gene matches: 2. CDR3 residues: CASSPPASGNNEQFF. CDR3 sequence (DNA): TGTGCCAGCTCACCACCGGCTAGCGGGAACAATGAGCAGTTCTTC. The variable domain in full, with the rest retrieved from reference TRBV18 and TRBJ2-1, is NAGVMQNPRHLVRRRGQEARLRCSPMKGHSHVYWYRQLPEEGLKFMVYLQKENIIDESGMPKERFSAEFPKEGPSILRIQQVVRGDSAAYFCASSPPASGNNEQFFGPGTRLTVL.

This chain connects TRBV10-3 to TRBJ2-7; D might be TRBD2 (6 bases). CDR3 length: 13 residues. Germline CDR1 is ENHRY and CDR2 is SYGVKD. Between the trimmed V and J ends, which lost 3 bases and 4 bases, there was a span of 10 bases. The CDR3 coding sequence is TGTGCCATCAGTGATGGGGGAGGATACGAGCAGTACTTC. It encodes CAISDGGGYEQYF.

The chain recombines TRBV5-8 with TRBJ1-5; tentatively, D is TRBD1 (6 bases). Trimming took off 0 bases at V and 2 bases at J, with 12 bases between the two ends. Germline V gives CDR1 SGHTS, CDR2 YDEGEE. There are 16 residues in the CDR3. The CDR3 loop reads CASSLVAGVGNQPQHF. The CDR3 bases are TGTGCCAGCAGCTTGGTGGCAGGGGTCGGCAATCAGCCCCAGCATTTT.

The chain is built from TRBV6-5 and TRBJ2-4, with 11 positions matching TRBD2. The trim removed 8 bases at V and 4 bases at J, leaving 7 bases unmatched. The CDR3 consists of 15 residues. Germline V gene lookup returns CDR1 MNHEY and CDR2 SVGAGI. As DNA, the CDR3 is TGTGCCAGCGAGTCCCGACTAGCGGGAAAAAACATTCAGTACTTC. This sequence encodes CASESRLAGKNIQYF.

The chain links TRBV27 to TRBJ2-1; tentative D call: TRBD2 (6 bases). The CDR3 totals 14 residues. V was shortened by 6 bases and J by 7 bases, with 16 bases between the two germline ends. CDR1 and CDR2 (germline): MNHEY, SMNVEV (reference sequence). The CDR3 DNA reads as TGTGCCAGCAGGCCCAGACTAGTGGCGAATGAGCAGTTCTTC. It is translated as CASRPRLVANEQFF.

The genes are TRBV18 and TRBJ2-1, with TRBD2 identical over 9 bases. J lost 5 bases, V lost 4 bases, and 6 bases had no gene match. Germline loops: CDR1 KGHSH, CDR2 LQKENI. The CDR3 totals 15 residues. The CDR3 region has the DNA TGTGCCAGCTCACTAGCGGGAGTTGCGGACAATGAGCAGTTCTTC. Encoded protein: CASSLAGVADNEQFF.

The rearrangement joins TRBV5-6 to TRBJ1-1, with a tentative D call TRBD1 (6 bases). This CDR3 has 12 residues. The V and J ends lost 3 bases and 9 bases respectively, with 12 bases between them. The germline gives CDR1 SGHDT, CDR2 YYEEEE. CDR3 sequence: CASSWGTTQAFF. CDR3 coding DNA: TGTGCCAGCAGCTGGGGGACAACCCAAGCTTTCTTT. The entire variable domain, with the rest obtained from reference TRBV5-6 and TRBJ1-1, is as follows: DAGVTQSPTHLIKTRGQQVTLRCSPKSGHDTVSWYQQALGQGPQFIFQYYEEEERQRGNFPDRFSGHQFPNYSSELNVNALLLGDSALYLCASSWGTTQAFFGQGTRLTVV.

The chain couples TRBV5-1 to TRBJ2-7; D may be TRBD1 or TRBD2 (6 bases each). V gave up 0 bases and J gave up 1 base, with 11 bases separating them. Germline V gene lookup returns CDR1 SGHRS and CDR2 YFSETQ. The length of the CDR3 is 15 residues. The CDR3 DNA sequence: TGCGCCAGCAGCTTGGGTGCGGGACAATCCTACGAGCAGTACTTC. Translated, it gives CASSLGAGQSYEQYF. The whole variable domain, filled in from reference TRBV5-1 and TRBJ2-7, reads KAGVTQTPRYLIKTRGQQVTLSCSPISGHRSVSWYQQTPGQGLQFLFEYFSETQRNKGNFPGRFSGRQFSNSRSEMNVSTLELGDSALYLCASSLGAGQSYEQYFGPGTRLTVT.

The rearrangement links TRBV6-5 to TRBJ2-7; D possibly corresponds to TRBD1 (6 bases). CDR1 is MNHEY and CDR2 is SVGAGI in the germline V gene. The CDR3 contains 15 residues. The germline V and J ends were trimmed by 6 bases and 2 bases, with 17 bases remaining between them. For the CDR3, the DNA is TGTGCCAGCAGCTCCACAGGGCTAGGCCCCTACGAGCAGTACTTC. This codes for CASSSTGLGPYEQYF.

The rearrangement links TRBV5-6 to TRBJ2-5, with 7 bases lining up with TRBD2. This CDR3 is 14 amino acids long. The germline CDR1 and CDR2 sequences are SGHDT and YYEEEE. Germline trimming cut 3 bases from V and 0 bases from J; bases unmatched to any gene: 2. CDR3 loop: CASSSLADQETQYF. Here the CDR3 DNA reads TGTGCCAGCAGCTCCCTAGCGGACCAAGAGACCCAGTACTTC.

The rearrangement links TRBV14 to TRBJ2-7; TRBD1 agrees at 9 bases. This CDR3 region has 14 residues. Germline V gene lookup returns CDR1 SGHDN and CDR2 FVKESK. Trimming took 3 bases from V and 4 from J; bases not matched to a gene: 4. CDR3 region: CASSHRQGVYEQYF. The CDR3 DNA sequence: TGTGCCAGCAGCCATCGACAGGGGGTATACGAGCAGTACTTC.

V and J are TRBV10-3 and TRBJ1-2; D is ambiguous. The V and J ends lost 0 bases and 5 bases respectively, with 28 bases between them. Germline loops: CDR1 ENHRY, CDR2 SYGVKD. The CDR3 extends over 20 amino acids. Written as DNA, the CDR3 is TGTGCCATCAGTGAGTCGACCTTAATCACCCCTAGCCGCCAGAGATATGGCTACACCTTC. Translation: CAISESTLITPSRQRYGYTF.